The clone carrying this T cell receptor (beta chain) was seen repeatedly, ten times or more. Its antigen is currently unknown. The sample is drawn from a study of neurological immune-mediated disorders. In TCRdb, the 5' RACE reads were re-called with MiXCR into one record per CDR3 protein. The repertoire holds 45,000 to 60,000 distinct CDR3 sequences, with more than 3% as singletons. Overall study findings and caveats: In HTLV-1-associated myelopathy, TCR clonal expansion was greatest, and in multiple sclerosis it was least, below healthy controls.

Per germline, CDR1 MNHEY and CDR2 SVGAGI. The CDR3 is 15 amino acids. Between the trimmed V and J ends, which lost 5 bases and 1 base, there was a span of 12 bases. The V and J genes are TRBV6-5 and TRBJ2-1; no firm D call. The sample comprised PBMCs. This TCR derives from a man aged 30 to 39 with multiple sclerosis. CDR3 amino acids: CASSPPGPSYNEQFF. The CDR3 nucleotides are TGTGCCAGCAGTCCCCCCGGTCCGTCCTACAATGAGCAGTTCTTC.